These T cell receptor beta chains were read from a single sample in a study of human T cells and chemical hapten exposure. TCRdb reanalysed the RACE reads using MiXCR and keeps one entry per CDR3 protein. The table records over 75,000 distinct CDR3 sequences, around 7.8% of them present only once. Material: whole blood, obtained in connection with sensitization to the hapten diphenylcyclopropenone (DPC). The receptor set was obtained from a woman in her twenties or thirties with alopecia areata. Some clones in this sample may be carry-over from other donors' samples. Each CDR3 is given with its conserved first and last residue. The D gene is left open where the match is weak. Clone size is given for some rows only: seen once, a few or many times, or a class if the clone is expanded.

d_gene: .; abundance: many; v_gene: TRBV6-5; j_gene: TRBJ2-1; CDR3aa: CASRSQVGREQFF; CDR3nt: TGTGCCAGCAGATCCCAGGTAGGACGGGAGCAGTTCTTC
d_gene: .; abundance: many; v_gene: TRBV7-9; j_gene: TRBJ2-3; CDR3aa: CASSPPREDTQYF; CDR3nt: TGTGCCAGCAGCCCGCCTAGAGAAGATACGCAGTATTTT
d_gene: TRBD2; abundance: .; v_gene: TRBV3-1; j_gene: TRBJ2-6; CDR3aa: CASSQRIAGGPLGANVLTF; CDR3nt: TGTGCCAGCAGCCAAAGGATAGCGGGGGGGCCTCTGGGGGCCAACGTCCTGACTTTC
d_gene: .; abundance: many; v_gene: TRBV27; j_gene: TRBJ2-2; CDR3aa: CASSLWGSNTGELFF; CDR3nt: TGTGCCAGCAGTTTATGGGGCAGCAACACCGGGGAGCTGTTTTTT
d_gene: TRBD1; abundance: many; v_gene: TRBV29-1; j_gene: TRBJ1-1; CDR3aa: CSARTGSGTEAFF; CDR3nt: TGCAGCGCCAGGACAGGGTCCGGTACTGAAGCTTTCTTT
d_gene: .; abundance: many; v_gene: TRBV27; j_gene: TRBJ2-2; CDR3aa: CASSFRLMANTGELFF; CDR3nt: TGTGCCAGCAGTTTCAGGCTGATGGCGAACACCGGGGAGCTGTTTTTT
d_gene: TRBD1; abundance: few; v_gene: TRBV6-1; j_gene: TRBJ2-5; CDR3aa: CASSPQGYQETQYF; CDR3nt: TGTGCCAGCAGTCCACAGGGGTACCAAGAGACCCAGTACTTC
d_gene: .; abundance: few; v_gene: TRBV28; j_gene: TRBJ2-6; CDR3aa: CASSRQNSGANVLTF; CDR3nt: TGTGCCAGCAGTAGACAGAACTCTGGGGCCAACGTCCTGACTTTC
d_gene: TRBD1; abundance: many; v_gene: TRBV30; j_gene: TRBJ1-1; CDR3aa: CAWRTGGTTGTEAFF; CDR3nt: TGTGCCTGGCGGACAGGGGGGACCACGGGCACTGAAGCTTTCTTT
d_gene: TRBD1; abundance: many; v_gene: TRBV19; j_gene: TRBJ2-1; CDR3aa: CASRETGVYNEQFF; CDR3nt: TGTGCCAGTAGAGAGACAGGGGTGTACAATGAGCAGTTCTTC
d_gene: TRBD1; abundance: few; v_gene: TRBV6-5; j_gene: TRBJ1-1; CDR3aa: CAIGAGGKVAFF; CDR3nt: TGTGCCATCGGGGCAGGGGGGAAGGTAGCTTTCTTT
d_gene: TRBD1; abundance: .; v_gene: TRBV29-1; j_gene: TRBJ1-1; CDR3aa: CSVVYYGQPGGTEAFF; CDR3nt: TGCAGCGTTGTTTATTATGGACAGCCAGGGGGAACTGAAGCTTTCTTT
d_gene: TRBD1; abundance: many; v_gene: TRBV7-2; j_gene: TRBJ1-2; CDR3aa: CASSPEAQGDYGYTF; CDR3nt: TGTGCCAGCAGCCCAGAGGCTCAGGGGGACTATGGCTACACCTTC
d_gene: .; abundance: few; v_gene: TRBV10-3; j_gene: TRBJ1-2; CDR3aa: CAISPRLIYGYTF; CDR3nt: TGTGCCATCAGCCCCAGGTTGATCTATGGCTACACCTTC
d_gene: TRBD1; abundance: few; v_gene: TRBV12-3/TRBV12-4; j_gene: TRBJ1-1; CDR3aa: CASTGQGLFSEAFF; CDR3nt: TGTGCCAGCACCGGACAGGGTTTATTCTCTGAAGCTTTCTTT
d_gene: .; abundance: many; v_gene: TRBV20-1; j_gene: TRBJ1-1; CDR3aa: CSARVRETEAFF; CDR3nt: TGCAGTGCTAGAGTTAGGGAGACTGAAGCTTTCTTT
d_gene: .; abundance: many; v_gene: TRBV2; j_gene: TRBJ1-1; CDR3aa: CASSRRLNTEAFF; CDR3nt: TGTGCCAGCAGTCGTCGATTGAACACTGAAGCTTTCTTT
d_gene: .; abundance: .; v_gene: TRBV11-2; j_gene: TRBJ1-1; CDR3aa: CASSLSLDTEAFF; CDR3nt: TGTGCCAGCAGCTTAAGCCTGGACACTGAAGCTTTCTTT
d_gene: .; abundance: few; v_gene: TRBV18; j_gene: TRBJ1-6; CDR3aa: CASSPTGDYNSPLHF; CDR3nt: TGTGCCAGCTCACCTACTGGGGACTATAATTCACCCCTCCACTTT
d_gene: .; abundance: .; v_gene: TRBV9; j_gene: TRBJ1-4; CDR3aa: CASSVEGTSDEKLFF; CDR3nt: TGTGCCAGCAGCGTAGAGGGGACCAGTGATGAAAAACTGTTTTTT
d_gene: .; abundance: many; v_gene: TRBV7-3; j_gene: TRBJ1-6; CDR3aa: CASSLTSWNSPLHF; CDR3nt: TGTGCCAGCAGCTTAACCAGCTGGAATTCACCCCTCCACTTT
d_gene: TRBD1; abundance: many; v_gene: TRBV27; j_gene: TRBJ2-5; CDR3aa: CASRPTGLQETQYF; CDR3nt: TGTGCCAGCAGGCCGACAGGGCTCCAAGAGACCCAGTACTTC
d_gene: .; abundance: few; v_gene: TRBV3-1; j_gene: TRBJ2-1; CDR3aa: CASSHPQGSNEQFF; CDR3nt: TGTGCCAGCAGCCACCCTCAGGGGTCAAATGAGCAGTTCTTC
d_gene: .; abundance: few; v_gene: TRBV6-6; j_gene: TRBJ1-2; CDR3aa: CASSPLRGYTF; CDR3nt: TGTGCCAGCAGTCCCTTAAGGGGCTACACCTTC
d_gene: .; abundance: .; v_gene: TRBV5-1; j_gene: TRBJ1-4; CDR3aa: CASSFGTTGIEKLFF; CDR3nt: TGCGCCAGCAGCTTCGGGACAACTGGTATCGAAAAACTGTTTTTT
d_gene: TRBD2; abundance: many; v_gene: TRBV27; j_gene: TRBJ2-2; CDR3aa: CASSLSNGGASGGDTGELFF; CDR3nt: TGTGCCAGCAGTTTATCTAATGGGGGTGCTAGCGGGGGGGACACCGGGGAGCTGTTTTTT
d_gene: .; abundance: many; v_gene: TRBV3-1; j_gene: TRBJ2-3; CDR3aa: CASSQLSDTQYF; CDR3nt: TGTGCCAGCAGCCAATTATCAGATACGCAGTATTTT
d_gene: TRBD1; abundance: .; v_gene: TRBV20-1; j_gene: TRBJ1-5; CDR3aa: CSAYTGGSQPQHF; CDR3nt: TGCAGTGCTTATACAGGGGGCTCTCAGCCCCAGCATTTT
d_gene: TRBD1; abundance: few; v_gene: TRBV5-6; j_gene: TRBJ1-2; CDR3aa: CASSSPGQGIYGYTF; CDR3nt: TGTGCCAGCAGCTCCCCGGGACAGGGGATCTACGGCTACACCTTC
d_gene: TRBD1; abundance: many; v_gene: TRBV7-2; j_gene: TRBJ1-2; CDR3aa: CASSLETTGVYGYTF; CDR3nt: TGTGCCAGCAGCTTAGAAACGACAGGGGTATATGGCTACACCTTC
d_gene: .; abundance: many; v_gene: TRBV10-3; j_gene: TRBJ1-4; CDR3aa: CATSEVKEKLFF; CDR3nt: TGTGCCACATCCGAGGTCAAGGAAAAACTGTTTTTT
d_gene: .; abundance: many; v_gene: TRBV12-3/TRBV12-4; j_gene: TRBJ2-3; CDR3aa: CASSHDTQYF; CDR3nt: TGTGCCAGCAGTCACGATACGCAGTATTTT
d_gene: .; abundance: many; v_gene: TRBV7-9; j_gene: TRBJ1-4; CDR3aa: CASSAWGGQYSEKLFF; CDR3nt: TGTGCCAGCAGCGCTTGGGGCGGGCAGTATAGTGAAAAACTGTTTTTT
d_gene: .; abundance: .; v_gene: TRBV10-3; j_gene: TRBJ1-2; CDR3aa: CAISEEDSGYGYTF; CDR3nt: TGTGCCATCAGTGAGGAGGACAGCGGCTATGGCTACACCTTC
d_gene: .; abundance: .; v_gene: TRBV12-3/TRBV12-4; j_gene: TRBJ1-2; CDR3aa: CASRETGYSYGYTF; CDR3nt: TGTGCCAGCAGGGAGACAGGATATTCCTATGGCTACACCTTC
d_gene: .; abundance: many; v_gene: TRBV3-1; j_gene: TRBJ1-1; CDR3aa: CASSETPDTEAFF; CDR3nt: TGTGCCAGCAGCGAGACACCCGACACTGAAGCTTTCTTT
d_gene: .; abundance: few; v_gene: TRBV6-5; j_gene: TRBJ1-4; CDR3aa: CASSYSSAVNEKLFF; CDR3nt: TGTGCCAGCAGTTACTCTTCGGCAGTTAATGAAAAACTGTTTTTT
d_gene: .; abundance: .; v_gene: TRBV6-5; j_gene: TRBJ1-5; CDR3aa: CASSYRSGGPQHF; CDR3nt: TGTGCCAGCAGTTACCGGTCCGGGGGACCCCAGCATTTT
d_gene: .; abundance: many; v_gene: TRBV12-3/TRBV12-4; j_gene: TRBJ2-7; CDR3aa: CASSLVLYEQYF; CDR3nt: TGTGCCAGCAGTTTAGTCCTATACGAGCAGTACTTC
d_gene: .; abundance: many; v_gene: TRBV18; j_gene: TRBJ1-5; CDR3aa: CASSPSQGSQPQHF; CDR3nt: TGTGCCAGCTCACCATCCCAGGGGAGTCAGCCCCAGCATTTT
d_gene: .; abundance: few; v_gene: TRBV2; j_gene: TRBJ1-1; CDR3aa: CASSERIDSEAFF; CDR3nt: TGTGCCAGCAGTGAAAGAATCGACAGTGAAGCTTTCTTT
d_gene: .; abundance: many; v_gene: TRBV12-3/TRBV12-4; j_gene: TRBJ1-1; CDR3aa: CASTRLNTEAFF; CDR3nt: TGTGCCAGTACGAGACTGAACACTGAAGCTTTCTTT
d_gene: .; abundance: .; v_gene: TRBV6-5; j_gene: TRBJ2-6; CDR3aa: CASSYRVSGANVLTF; CDR3nt: TGTGCCAGCAGTTACAGGGTCTCTGGGGCCAACGTCCTGACTTTC
d_gene: .; abundance: .; v_gene: TRBV4-2; j_gene: TRBJ1-1; CDR3aa: CASSTRLTGFTEAFF; CDR3nt: TGTGCCAGCAGCACACGGCTAACAGGGTTTACTGAAGCTTTCTTT
d_gene: .; abundance: many; v_gene: TRBV9; j_gene: TRBJ2-5; CDR3aa: CASSVRDGLGETQYF; CDR3nt: TGTGCCAGCAGCGTGAGAGATGGGCTTGGGGAGACCCAGTACTTC
d_gene: .; abundance: few; v_gene: TRBV10-3; j_gene: TRBJ1-5; CDR3aa: CAISGMGTGSNQPQHF; CDR3nt: TGTGCCATCAGTGGGATGGGGACGGGAAGCAATCAGCCCCAGCATTTT
d_gene: .; abundance: many; v_gene: TRBV12-3/TRBV12-4; j_gene: TRBJ2-7; CDR3aa: CASSFLGLHYEQYF; CDR3nt: TGTGCCAGCAGTTTCCTGGGGCTTCACTACGAGCAGTACTTC
d_gene: .; abundance: many; v_gene: TRBV20-1; j_gene: TRBJ2-7; CDR3aa: CSAIIWGTYEQYF; CDR3nt: TGCAGTGCTATTATCTGGGGCACCTACGAGCAGTACTTC
d_gene: .; abundance: many; v_gene: TRBV5-6; j_gene: TRBJ2-7; CDR3aa: CASSPGAHSYEQYF; CDR3nt: TGTGCCAGCAGCCCTGGGGCCCACTCCTACGAGCAGTACTTC
d_gene: TRBD2; abundance: few; v_gene: TRBV3-1; j_gene: TRBJ2-3; CDR3aa: CASSQPGTSGGTDTQYF; CDR3nt: TGTGCCAGCAGCCAACCTGGGACTAGCGGGGGCACAGATACGCAGTATTTT
d_gene: .; abundance: many; v_gene: TRBV29-1; j_gene: TRBJ1-2; CDR3aa: CSVQERRYGYTF; CDR3nt: TGCAGCGTTCAAGAAAGAAGGTATGGCTACACCTTC